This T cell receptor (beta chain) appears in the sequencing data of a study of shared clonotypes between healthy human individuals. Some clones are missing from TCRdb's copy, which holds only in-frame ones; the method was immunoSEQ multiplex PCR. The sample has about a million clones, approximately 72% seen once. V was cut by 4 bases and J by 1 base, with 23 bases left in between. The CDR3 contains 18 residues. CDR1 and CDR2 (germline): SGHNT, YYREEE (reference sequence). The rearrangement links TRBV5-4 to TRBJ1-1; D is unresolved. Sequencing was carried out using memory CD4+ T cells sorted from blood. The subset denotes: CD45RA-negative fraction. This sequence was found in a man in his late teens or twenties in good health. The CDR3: CASSRPGSSLRGNTEAFF. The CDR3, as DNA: TGTGCCAGCAGCCGGCCGGGGAGCTCTCTTCGGGGGAACACTGAAGCTTTCTTT.